These 26 T cell receptor beta chains originate from one sample sequenced in a study of T-cell reconstitution after alpha-beta-depleted transplantation in children. This sample's TCRbeta library carried unique molecular identifier barcodes. TCRdb reanalysed the PCR reads using MiXCR and keeps one entry per CDR3 protein. The sample consists of about 200,000 distinct CDR3 sequences, just over 14% of them appearing once. Sequencing used PBMCs from the stem cell graft donor, obtained from the stem cell graft. The source of these receptors is a human donor who donated a stem cell graft to a child with acute lymphoblastic leukemia.

At least ten counts were recorded for this clonotype. The chain joins TRBV20-1 to TRBJ1-1; D not certain. Germline lookup yields CDR1 DFQATT and CDR2 SNEGSKA (reference sequence). The CDR3 length is 11 residues. Trimming pared 6 bases from V and 10 bases from J, leaving 15 bases between. The CDR3 nucleotides read TGCAGTGCGGCCGGCCTAGGGATAGCTTTCTTT. This sequence encodes CSAAGLGIAFF.

Concerning this clonotype: At one end, the junction sequence differs from germline, possibly due to a read error. The chain is built from TRBV6-5 and TRBJ1-3, with 9 bases lining up with TRBD1. Germline CDR1 MNHEY, CDR2 SVGAGI. The CDR3 has 15 amino acids. CDR3 bases: TGTGCCAACAGTTCAACAGGGGGCCGTGGAAACACCATATATTTT. Translated: CANSSTGGRGNTIYF.

This clonotype has at least ten counts. The J gene is TRBJ1-1, the V gene TRBV10-2; D is undetermined. V was trimmed by 8 bases and J by 2 bases, leaving 9 bases between them. This CDR3 region has 12 residues. Germline V gene sequence: CDR1 WSHSY, CDR2 SAAADI. In nucleotides, the CDR3 is TGCGCCAGCTCGCCAGGAAACACTGAAGCTTTCTTT. Translating it yields CASSPGNTEAFF.

The chain uses TRBV19 and TRBJ1-5; D remains unclear. From germline, CDR1 is LNHDA and CDR2 SQIVND (reference sequence). This CDR3 has 16 amino acids. V was pared by 4 bases and J by 2 bases, with 15 bases between. CDR3 region: CASSKQNTKGNQPQHF. CDR3 coding DNA: TGTGCCAGTAGTAAGCAAAATACGAAAGGCAATCAGCCCCAGCATTTT.

There are many counts of this clonotype. The chain uses TRBV5-6 and TRBJ1-2; D unclear. Looked up from germline, CDR1 is SGHDT and CDR2 is YYEEEE. V shed 4 bases and J shed 4 bases, with 20 bases lying between them. This CDR3 is 16 amino acids long. CDR3 region: CASSGTFEDNIYGYTF. In nucleotides, the CDR3 is TGTGCCAGCAGCGGCACGTTTGAGGATAACATCTATGGCTACACCTTC.

V usage is TRBV24-1 and J usage is TRBJ2-1; 8 bases fit TRBD1. Per germline, CDR1 KGHDR and CDR2 SFDVKD. The CDR3 contains 14 residues. Trimming cost V 10 bases and J 0 bases; bases outside gene matches: 4. CDR3 region: CATGTGDSYNEQFF. CDR3 nucleotide sequence: TGTGCCACAGGGACAGGAGACTCCTACAATGAGCAGTTCTTC.

Concerning this clonotype itself: This may arise from a read error, as a much more abundant clone is one base away. This rearrangement joins TRBV5-1 to TRBJ2-5; 13 bases match TRBD2. This CDR3 region has 15 residues. CDR1 and CDR2 (germline): SGHRS, YFSETQ. The V segment lost 7 bases and the J segment 5 bases; nucleotides outside the gene matches: 8. The CDR3 spells CASAGLAGVVETQYF. The CDR3 coding sequence is TGCGCCAGCGCTGGACTAGCGGGAGTTGTGGAGACCCAGTACTTC.

J is TRBJ2-4 and V is TRBV7-9, with D possibly TRBD1 on 6 matching bases. Germline CDR1 and CDR2: SEHNR and FQNEAQ (reference sequence). The ends were cut back, 2 bases at V and 7 bases at J, with 24 bases in the middle. The CDR3 has 18 amino acids. The CDR3 DNA sequence: TGTGCCAGCAGCTTACGAGGGGGAGATGGTCCCGGGCGGAACATTCAGTACTTC. Translated, it gives CASSLRGGDGPGRNIQYF. The complete variable domain, with remaining parts taken from reference TRBV7-9 and TRBJ2-4, reads DTGVSQNPRHKITKRGQNVTFRCDPISEHNRLYWYRQTLGQGPEFLTYFQNEAQLEKSRLLSDRFSAERPKGSFSTLEIQRTEQGDSAMYLCASSLRGGDGPGRNIQYFGAGTRLSVL.

This clonotype showed up just a few times. The J gene is TRBJ2-7, the V gene TRBV7-8; D uncertain. V was cut by 2 bases and J by 7 bases, with 12 bases left in between. The CDR3 consists of 13 residues. From germline, CDR1 is SGHVS and CDR2 FQNEAQ. CDR3 loop: CASSLNPPREQYF. The CDR3 DNA reads as TGTGCCAGCAGCTTAAACCCCCCGCGGGAGCAGTACTTC.

This clonotype was seen only a few times. The rearrangement joins TRBV12-3 or TRBV12-4 to TRBJ2-7, with TRBD1 as a possible D gene (6 bases). The CDR3 spans 13 residues. The V gene lost 5 bases and the J gene lost 3 bases, with 11 bases spanning the gap. The CDR3 loop reads CASSRDNGYEQYF. The CDR3 DNA sequence: TGTGCCAGCAGTCGGGACAACGGCTACGAGCAGTACTTC.

The table lists this clonotype with many counts. The chain recombines TRBV5-1 with TRBJ2-3; TRBD1 matches at 9 bases. Per the germline V gene, CDR1 is SGHRS and CDR2 is YFSETQ. The J segment lost 0 bases and the V segment lost 6 bases, leaving 11 bases of the junction unmatched. The CDR3 is 17 residues long. In DNA form, the CDR3 reads TGCGCCAGCAAAGGGACAGGGACCAGCGGAAGCACAGATACGCAGTATTTT. The encoded protein is CASKGTGTSGSTDTQYF.

There are many counts of this clonotype. The chain is built from TRBV11-2 and TRBJ2-5, with D perhaps TRBD2 (5 bases). Germline V gene sequence: CDR1 SGHAT, CDR2 FQNNGV. The CDR3 loop spans 16 amino acids. Trimming cost V 7 bases and J 7 bases, with 25 bases left between them. This CDR3 reads CASTLTLGSSRGTQYF. The CDR3 DNA reads TGTGCCAGCACTCTGACCCTAGGGAGCTCCCGAGGGACCCAGTACTTC.

This clonotype was picked up a small number of times. The CDR3 here is CASSLGGLAKDEQYF. The DNA of the CDR3 is TGTGCCAGCAGTTTGGGGGGACTTGCTAAGGACGAGCAGTACTTC. The V and J genes are TRBV12-3 or TRBV12-4 and TRBJ2-7, with D possibly matching TRBD2 (6 bases). This CDR3 contains 15 residues. Deletions cut 3 bases from V and 5 bases from J, with 17 bases between.

This clonotype was seen many times. V usage is TRBV12-3 or TRBV12-4 and J usage is TRBJ2-2; 14 bases align to TRBD2. The V gene end was trimmed by 11 bases and the J gene end by 8 bases; junction bases not matched to a gene: 4. This CDR3 contains 13 residues. CDR3 loop: CAGTSGSWGELFF. In nucleotides, the CDR3 is TGTGCCGGGACTAGCGGGAGTTGGGGGGAGCTGTTTTTT.

The chain carries TRBV4-2 and TRBJ2-5; 7 positions match TRBD2. Unmatched junction bases numbered 8, after V lost 4 bases and J lost 3 bases. The germline CDR1 and CDR2 sequences are LGHNA and YNFKEQ. This CDR3 is 15 amino acids long. CDR3 in DNA: TGTGCCAGCAGCCCCCAAGCGGGACCCGAAGAGACCCAGTACTTC. As protein: CASSPQAGPEETQYF.

The table lists this clonotype with a few counts. V and J are TRBV5-1 and TRBJ2-3; 7 bases agree with TRBD1. Germline CDR1 SGHRS, CDR2 YFSETQ. The CDR3 contains 14 residues. V trimming: 4 bases; J trimming: 6 bases; junction bases outside the gene matches: 8. CDR3 bases: TGCGCCAGCAGCAAGGGACAGAACCCGGATACGCAGTATTTT. It encodes CASSKGQNPDTQYF.

The table lists this clonotype with a few counts. J is TRBJ1-1 and V is TRBV20-1; possibly TRBD1 for D (5 bases). Germline values: CDR1 DFQATT, CDR2 SNEGSKA (reference sequence). V shed 1 base and J shed 0 bases, with 12 bases lying between them. The CDR3 runs to 15 residues. The CDR3 DNA reads TGCAGTGCTAGAGGAGACAGCACAATGAACACTGAAGCTTTCTTT. Its translation is CSARGDSTMNTEAFF.

The chain employs TRBV19 and TRBJ2-7; D remains unclear. The CDR3 loop spans 15 amino acids. CDR1 LNHDA and CDR2 SQIVND come from the germline V gene (reference sequence). Trimming took off 5 bases at V and 2 bases at J, with 16 bases between the two ends. The CDR3 sequence: CASSPRRRPTYEQYF. CDR3 bases: TGTGCCAGTAGTCCGCGCCGCAGGCCCACCTACGAGCAGTACTTC.

At least ten counts were recorded for this clonotype. The CDR3, as DNA: TGTGCCAGCAGTAGGGGGGCGGCGAGGGACGCCCCTGGGGATGAGCAGTTCTTC. This encodes CASSRGAARDAPGDEQFF. The chain combines TRBV11-1 with TRBJ2-1, with D perhaps assigned TRBD1 or TRBD2 (6 bases each). The ends were cut back, 6 bases at V and 8 bases at J, with 29 bases in the middle. The CDR3 is 18 amino acids. CDR1 is SGHAT and CDR2 is FQDESV in the germline V gene (reference sequence).

Ten or more counts support this clonotype. J is TRBJ1-1 and V is TRBV29-1; D is unclear. Germline V gene lookup returns CDR1 SQVTM and CDR2 ANQGSEA. This CDR3 has 12 amino acids. V lost 6 bases and J 0 bases, leaving 8 bases between the germline ends. The CDR3 nucleotides are TGCAGCGTGAGACCCATGAACACTGAAGCTTTCTTT. It encodes CSVRPMNTEAFF.

Of note for this clonotype: A much larger clone is a single base away; this may be a read error. The chain carries TRBV7-6 and TRBJ2-1; 8 nucleotides agree with TRBD2. Germline V gene lookup returns CDR1 SGHVS and CDR2 FNYEAQ. The CDR3 is 16 amino acids. V lost 5 bases, J lost 2 bases, and 8 bases stayed unmatched. In nucleotides, the CDR3 is TGTGCCAGCAGCGGACTTAGCGGGATCGCCTACAATGAGCAGTTCTTC. It codes for CASSGLSGIAYNEQFF.

The chain carries TRBV29-1 and TRBJ2-7; 8 bases map to TRBD1. Germline CDR1 SQVTM, CDR2 ANQGSEA. With 6 bases clipped from V and 3 bases from J, the junction kept 7 bases outside the gene matches. The CDR3 runs to 13 residues. The DNA of the CDR3 is TGCAGCGTCCTCACAGGGGGAAGCTACGAGCAGTACTTC. Residues: CSVLTGGSYEQYF.

This clonotype was observed many times. The gene calls are TRBV20-1 and TRBJ2-3, with a tentative D call TRBD2 (7 bases). Trimming stripped 5 bases from V and 2 bases from J, with 20 bases between. The germline CDR1 and CDR2 sequences are DFQATT and SNEGSKA (reference sequence). The CDR3 runs to 16 residues. For the CDR3, the DNA is TGCAGTGCTGGGGGGGGCCAAGCGTCCCTCACAGATACGCAGTATTTT. Protein: CSAGGGQASLTDTQYF.

This clonotype was detected ten times or more. This chain connects TRBV7-8 to TRBJ2-7; 11 bases fit TRBD2. The V gene's germline CDR1 is SGHVS and CDR2 FQNEAQ. The CDR3 sequence is 15 residues long. V shed 5 bases, J shed 5 bases, and the junction held 8 bases outside the gene matches. CDR3 in amino acids: CASSLLAGATNEQYF. DNA of the CDR3: TGTGCCAGCAGCCTACTAGCGGGAGCCACCAACGAGCAGTACTTC.

This clonotype has only a few counts. The gene calls are TRBV10-3 and TRBJ2-7; D gene uncertain. Germline V gives CDR1 ENHRY, CDR2 SYGVKD. The CDR3 sequence is 13 residues long. V lost 0 bases and J lost 2, with 5 bases in between. The CDR3 coding sequence is TGTGCCATCAGTGAGTCAACAGCCTACGAGCAGTACTTC. Translation: CAISESTAYEQYF.

This clonotype has a count of ten or more. The V call is TRBV6-5, the J call TRBJ2-5; D unclear. This CDR3 has 14 residues. Trimming took 8 bases from V and 1 from J, leaving 14 bases between them. Germline CDR1 reads MNHEY; CDR2 reads SVGAGI. In nucleotides, the CDR3 is TGTGCCAGCGGACCGGAGATCAGCCAAGAGACCCAGTACTTC. This sequence encodes CASGPEISQETQYF.